These T cell receptor beta chains were read from a single sample in a study of control samples from healthy donors and cancer patients. Generated by immunoSEQ multiplex PCR, the TCRdb table keeps only in-frame clones and is missing some. The data contain around 81,000 clones, more than 85% of them singletons. Sample: blood. All receptors come from a woman younger than 45 in good health. CDR3s include the opening cysteine and the closing phenylalanine or tryptophan. The D gene is left open where the match is weak. Clone size is given for some rows only: seen once, a few or many times, or a class if the clone is expanded.

J: TRBJ1-1
size: -
V: TRBV7-9
D: -
CDR3: CASSPSDGNTEAFF
DNA: TGTGCCAGCAGCCCATCAGACGGGAACACTGAAGCTTTCTTT

J: TRBJ1-5
size: -
V: TRBV11-2
D: TRBD1
CDR3: CASSPGTAFNQPQHF
DNA: TGTGCCAGCAGCCCCGGGACAGCTTTTAATCAGCCCCAGCATTTT

J: TRBJ2-1
size: -
V: TRBV18
D: -
CDR3: CASSPRSTTAGDNEQFF
DNA: TGTGCCAGCTCACCAAGGTCGACGACGGCTGGGGACAATGAGCAGTTCTTC

J: TRBJ2-5
size: once
V: TRBV7-6
D: TRBD2
CDR3: CASSLDVRGVFGETQYF
DNA: TGTGCCAGCAGCTTAGATGTTCGGGGGGTCTTTGGTGAGACCCAGTACTTC

J: TRBJ1-2
size: -
V: TRBV27
D: -
CDR3: CASRSGRDAFYGYTF
DNA: TGTGCCAGCAGATCCGGCCGGGACGCTTTCTATGGCTACACCTTC

J: TRBJ2-1
size: -
V: TRBV5-8
D: -
CDR3: CASSSRSKRSSYNEQFF
DNA: TGTGCCAGCAGCTCCCGCTCTAAGCGGAGCTCCTACAATGAGCAGTTCTTC

J: TRBJ2-5
size: -
V: TRBV5-6
D: -
CDR3: CASSLQGNKETQYF
DNA: TGTGCCAGCAGCTTACAGGGAAACAAAGAGACCCAGTACTTC

J: TRBJ1-1
size: -
V: TRBV11-2
D: -
CDR3: CASRTGLNTEAFF
DNA: TGTGCCAGCAGGACAGGTCTGAACACTGAAGCTTTCTTT

J: TRBJ2-7
size: -
V: TRBV7-3
D: -
CDR3: CASSPPGADEQYF
DNA: TGTGCCAGCAGCCCCCCAGGGGCGGACGAGCAGTACTTC

J: TRBJ1-2
size: once
V: TRBV6-1
D: -
CDR3: CASSDAGIYGYTF
DNA: TGTGCCAGCAGTGATGCAGGGATCTATGGCTACACCTTC

J: TRBJ1-2
size: once
V: TRBV25-1
D: TRBD1
CDR3: CASSELGDRAGGYTF
DNA: TGTGCCAGCAGTGAATTAGGGGACAGGGCGGGAGGCTACACCTTC